This T cell receptor beta chain originates from a study of CD8 T cells in ankylosing spondylitis. The CDR3 extends over 13 amino acids. Germline-derived CDR1 and CDR2 are MNHNS and SASEGT. Notes on the study in general: CD8+ by phenotype, disease-linked clones were relatively rare in peripheral blood. Earlier reports found some motif variants in synovial fluid and blood in reactive arthritis.

Libraries of TCR beta came from quantitative 5'-RACE with molecular barcodes. TCRdb recomputed calls from the 5' RACE reads with MiXCR, one row per CDR3 protein. The table includes under 250,000 distinct CDR3 sequences, 30% to 40% detected once. Concerning this clonotype: The antigen is not known. One end of the junction varies from germline; a read error may be responsible.

The chain joins TRBV6-1 to TRBJ2-1; 8 nucleotides match TRBD2. The TCR originated in a male donor with ankylosing spondylitis or in good health (not recorded which). The sequenced sample consisted of blood, either unsorted or a sorted T cell fraction (not recorded which). The CDR3 is CASSPVVAGGPIF. CDR3 in DNA: TGTGCCAGCAGTCCTGTTGTCGCGGGGGGCCCGATCTTC.